This TCR beta chain was identified in a study of graft-versus-host responses after intestinal transplantation. Study details: Isolated intestinal, liver-intestinal, or multivisceral transplants were what recipients had. All recipients were given anti-thymocyte globulin induction, and tacrolimus and steroids were then administered for roughly three years. Study results and limitations: Recipient marrow showed GvH clones, some seen first in ileum or blood. Early after transplant, HvG declines were associated with peak levels of circulating GvH clones.

The protocol was immunoSEQ multiplex PCR, while the TCRdb copy is restricted to in-frame clones and leaves out a portion. The sample yields around 90,000 clones, roughly 90% seen once. J was trimmed by 9 bases and V by 1 base; bases with no gene match: 1. This CDR3 spans 12 amino acids. Germline values: CDR1 SGHKS, CDR2 YYEKEE (reference sequence). Concerning this clone itself: What it binds is not known.

The receptor was derived from a human donor who was the organ donor for an intestinal transplant. Sample: unstimulated CD8+ T cells sorted from spleen or lymph node cells, taken before transplant. This chain uses TRBV5-5 with TRBJ2-1; 7 positions match TRBD1. The CDR3 sequence is CASSLSGGEQFF. CDR3 bases: TGTGCCAGCAGCTTGTCAGGGGGTGAGCAGTTCTTC. Together with reference TRBV5-5 and TRBJ2-1, the CDR3 gives the full variable domain: DAGVTQSPTHLIKTRGQQVTLRCSPISGHKSVSWYQQVLGQGPQFIFQYYEKEERGRGNFPDRFSARQFPNYSSELNVNALLLGDSALYLCASSLSGGEQFFGPGTRLTVL.